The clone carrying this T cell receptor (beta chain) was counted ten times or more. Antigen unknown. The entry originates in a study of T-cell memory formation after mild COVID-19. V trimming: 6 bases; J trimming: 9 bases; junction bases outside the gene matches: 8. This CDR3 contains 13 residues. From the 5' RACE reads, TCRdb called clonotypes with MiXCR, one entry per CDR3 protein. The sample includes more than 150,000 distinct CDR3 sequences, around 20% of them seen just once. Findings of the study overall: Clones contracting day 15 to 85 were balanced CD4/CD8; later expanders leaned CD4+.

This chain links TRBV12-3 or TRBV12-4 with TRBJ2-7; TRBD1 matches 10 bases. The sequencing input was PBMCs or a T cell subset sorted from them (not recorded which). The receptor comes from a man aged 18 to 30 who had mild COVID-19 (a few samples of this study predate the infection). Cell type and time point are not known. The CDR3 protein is CASSWDRGNRQYF. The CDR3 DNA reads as TGTGCCAGCAGCTGGGACAGGGGAAATAGGCAGTACTTC.